These T cell receptor beta chains were read from a single sample in a study of blood T cell repertoires in COVID-19. Libraries were prepared by immunoSEQ multiplex PCR; TCRdb keeps only in-frame clonotypes and omits some of them. The data contain around 200,000 clones, roughly four fifths of them seen just once; the ten biggest clones take up around 8.8%. Sequencing was performed on PBMCs or T cells enriched from blood (not recorded which). The origin of the receptors is a man aged 35 to 55 who had recovered from COVID-19. Each CDR3 is given with its conserved first and last residue. The order of the fields is CDR3 length, J gene, clone size, D gene, V gene, CDR3 DNA, CDR3 protein. D genes are given only for firm matches. Rows may omit the clone size; those that give it use once, few, many or a size class.

>12|TRBJ1-2|-|-|TRBV2
TGTGCCAGCAGACAGACAGTCCATGGCTACACCTTC
CASRQTVHGYTF
>14|TRBJ2-7|once|-|TRBV11-2
TGTGCCAGCAGCCAAGGACAGAAAGACTACGAGCAGTACTTC
CASSQGQKDYEQYF
>15|TRBJ2-6|-|-|TRBV5-8
TGTGCCAGCAGCCCCAGGTTTGCTGGGGCCAACGTCCTGACTTTC
CASSPRFAGANVLTF
>17|TRBJ1-2|-|TRBD1|TRBV9
TGTGCCAGCAGCCAAACCCCGGGGACAGCCCGTGTTAATGGCTACACCTTC
CASSQTPGTARVNGYTF
>14|TRBJ2-3|-|-|TRBV27
TGTGCCAGCAGTTTATTATCCCAGAGGGATACGCAGTATTTT
CASSLLSQRDTQYF
>13|TRBJ1-1|-|-|TRBV19
TGTGCCAGCCGTATCACAGGGATCCCTGAAGCTTTCTTT
CASRITGIPEAFF
>15|TRBJ1-2|-|-|TRBV5-4
TGTGCCAGCAGCCCAGGAAGGCAATCTAACTATGGCTACACCTTC
CASSPGRQSNYGYTF
>15|TRBJ2-2|-|-|TRBV5-1
TGCGCCAGCAGCTTGGCCGCAGGGTGGGCCGGGGAGCTGTTTTTT
CASSLAAGWAGELFF
>15|TRBJ1-1|-|-|TRBV15
TGTGCCACCAGCACCCTGACAGAGTTGAACACTGAAGCTTTCTTT
CATSTLTELNTEAFF
>15|TRBJ2-2|once|TRBD1|TRBV3-1/TRBV3-2
TGTGCCAGCAGCACCGGGACAGGTAACACCGGGGAGCTGTTTTTT
CASSTGTGNTGELFF
>16|TRBJ1-1|-|-|TRBV6-1
TGTGCCAGCAGTGACCGACAGACGCTGAGAAACACTGAAGCTTTCTTT
CASSDRQTLRNTEAFF
>15|TRBJ1-6|many|TRBD1|TRBV5-6
TGTGCCAGCAGCATAGGGACAGCCTCAAATTCACCCCTCCACTTT
CASSIGTASNSPLHF
>17|TRBJ2-2|-|TRBD2|TRBV2
TGTGCCAGCAGTAGGCAACTAGCGGGGGGGAACACCGGGGAGCTGTTTTTT
CASSRQLAGGNTGELFF
>14|TRBJ1-2|-|-|TRBV5-1
TGCGCCAGCAGCTGGATGACAGGACCCTATGGCTACACCTTC
CASSWMTGPYGYTF
>15|TRBJ2-2|-|TRBD2|TRBV20-1
TGCAGTGCTAGTGCCACGGGAGGGGGCACCGGGGAGCTGTTTTTT
CSASATGGGTGELFF
>12|TRBJ1-3|-|-|TRBV5-4
TGTGCCAGCAGCTTATATGGAAACACCATATATTTT
CASSLYGNTIYF
>13|TRBJ2-7|-|-|TRBV11-2
TGTGCCAGCAGCTTCCGCCGGGCCTACGAGCAGTACTTC
CASSFRRAYEQYF
>15|TRBJ1-2|-|-|TRBV29-1
TGCAGCGTTGAGTTTCTCGGGGGGAGCAGGGGCGGCTACACCTTC
CSVEFLGGSRGGYTF
>17|TRBJ2-1|-|TRBD2|TRBV2
TGTGCCAGCAGTGACGGCGGGGGGGCCGTGATTGCTGAGGAGCAGTTCTTC
CASSDGGGAVIAEEQFF
>13|TRBJ1-5|once|-|TRBV3-1/TRBV3-2
TGTGCCAGCAGCCGGGGACACAATCAGCCCCAGCATTTT
CASSRGHNQPQHF
>12|TRBJ1-2|many|-|TRBV18
TGTGCCAGCTCAGACAATAACTATGGCTACACCTTC
CASSDNNYGYTF
>15|TRBJ2-1|-|TRBD2|TRBV7-9
TGTGCCGGGACCCGGGCGGGGGTCTCCTACAATGAGCAGTTCTTC
CAGTRAGVSYNEQFF
>17|TRBJ2-1|-|TRBD2|TRBV9
TGTGCCAGCAGCGCCTCGAGTAGCGGGAGTTCCTACAATGAGCAGTTCTTC
CASSASSSGSSYNEQFF
>15|TRBJ1-2|-|TRBD1|TRBV3-1/TRBV3-2
TGTGCCAGCAGCCAAGGACAGGGGGCGCAGTATGGCTACACCTTC
CASSQGQGAQYGYTF
>12|TRBJ2-7|-|-|TRBV11-2
TGTGCCAGCAGCCCCGGGGGCTACGAGCAGTACTTC
CASSPGGYEQYF
>13|TRBJ1-2|few|-|TRBV30
TGTGCCTGGAGTGCGGGGTTGAACTATGGCTACACCTTC
CAWSAGLNYGYTF
>16|TRBJ2-7|-|TRBD1|TRBV20-1
TGCAGTGCTAGTGGTCCACGACAGGGGGTTTCATACGAGCAGTACTTC
CSASGPRQGVSYEQYF
>11|TRBJ1-2|-|-|TRBV30
TGTGCCTGGAGTATGGGGGGAGCAGGCACCTTC
CAWSMGGAGTF
>13|TRBJ1-2|-|-|TRBV24-1
TGTGCCACCAGTGATACCAGGGTACATGGCTACACCTTC
CATSDTRVHGYTF
>13|TRBJ2-1|once|TRBD1|TRBV5-4
TGTGCCAGTGGGACAGGGCGCAACAATGAGCAGTTCTTC
CASGTGRNNEQFF
>17|TRBJ1-1|-|-|TRBV19
TGTGCCAGTGAGAACACACCCTACGGGGGGCGTAGGACTGAAGCTTTCTTT
CASENTPYGGRRTEAFF
>15|TRBJ1-2|-|-|TRBV15
TGTGCCACCAGCAGAGCCGGGGTGCTCCACTATGGCTACACCTTC
CATSRAGVLHYGYTF
>12|TRBJ2-2|-|-|TRBV9
TGTGCCAGCAGCCCCCGCGGCTGGGAGCTGTTTTTT
CASSPRGWELFF
>15|TRBJ2-1|-|-|TRBV2
TGTGCCAGCACTGAAATAGGGGGCTCCTACAATGAGCAGTTCTTC
CASTEIGGSYNEQFF
>14|TRBJ1-5|-|TRBD1|TRBV2
TGTGCCAGCATGGGGACAGGGGGCGTTCAGCCCCAGCATTTT
CASMGTGGVQPQHF
>11|TRBJ2-7|-|TRBD2|TRBV2
TGTGCCAGCAGTGAGGGGAGGGGCAAGTACTTC
CASSEGRGKYF
>13|TRBJ1-1|-|-|TRBV6-2/TRBV6-3
TGTGCCAGCAGTTACACACAGGGAACTGAAGCTTTCTTT
CASSYTQGTEAFF
>15|TRBJ2-7|-|TRBD2|TRBV6-5
TGTGCCAGCAGTCCCCGTTCGGGGGGGCCTCTCGAGCAGTACTTC
CASSPRSGGPLEQYF
>16|TRBJ2-3|-|TRBD1|TRBV18
TGTGCCAGCTCACCCCCGGGGACAGGTAGCACAGATACGCAGTATTTT
CASSPPGTGSTDTQYF
>13|TRBJ1-2|-|TRBD1|TRBV6-5
TGTGCCAGCACCACCTTGACAGGGATTGGCTACACCTTC
CASTTLTGIGYTF
>16|TRBJ1-1|-|-|TRBV15
TGTGCCACCAGCACGGTCACAGGGCCGGGAGGGACTGAAGCTTTCTTT
CATSTVTGPGGTEAFF
>15|TRBJ1-6|-|TRBD1|TRBV18
TGTGCCAGCTCAACCAGGGGGCGCGGAGATTCACCCCTCCACTTT
CASSTRGRGDSPLHF
>12|TRBJ2-7|-|-|TRBV3-1/TRBV3-2
TGTGCCAGCAGCCTACTCTCCTACGAGCAGTACTTC
CASSLLSYEQYF
>15|TRBJ1-4|-|TRBD1|TRBV7-9
TGTGCCAGCAGCTTTGGTGGACAGGGGAATGAAAAACTGTTTTTT
CASSFGGQGNEKLFF